This passage covers 23 T cell receptor beta chains from one sample sequenced in a study of CD8 T cells in ankylosing spondylitis. TCRdb re-analysed the 5' RACE reads in MiXCR, keeping a single row per CDR3 protein. The sample carries 150,000 to 200,000 distinct CDR3 sequences, roughly 13% recorded once. The sequenced material came from blood, either unsorted or a sorted T cell fraction (not recorded which). The receptors derive from a female donor with ankylosing spondylitis or in good health (not recorded which).

A few counts support this clonotype. This rearrangement joins TRBV18 to TRBJ2-7, with D possibly being TRBD2 (7 bases). CDR3 length: 16 residues. Germline lookup yields CDR1 KGHSH and CDR2 LQKENI. Deletions cut 6 bases from V and 3 bases from J, with 21 bases between. The CDR3 sequence: CASSLRGQGFYYEQYF. The CDR3 coding sequence is TGTGCCAGCTCCCTGCGGGGGCAGGGTTTCTACTACGAGCAGTACTTC.

The table lists this clonotype with many counts. V usage is TRBV6-5 and J usage is TRBJ2-2, with D possibly matching TRBD2 (6 bases). Deletions cut 4 bases from V and 1 base from J, with 7 bases between. This CDR3 region has 14 residues. Germline V gene lookup returns CDR1 MNHEY and CDR2 SVGAGI. The DNA of the CDR3 is TGTGCCAGCAGTTCAGCGGGGAACACCGGGGAGCTGTTTTTT. The encoded protein is CASSSAGNTGELFF.

This clonotype occurred many times. J is TRBJ2-7 and V is TRBV28, with D tentatively TRBD2 (5 bases). The germline V gene encodes CDR1 MDHEN and CDR2 SYDVKM. Trimming left V 8 bases short and J 5 bases short, with 16 bases between. CDR3 length: 13 amino acids. The CDR3 region is CASGNPTRDEQYF. The CDR3 DNA follows: TGTGCCAGCGGAAACCCCACTAGAGACGAGCAGTACTTC.

This clonotype showed up just a few times. This chain's CDR3 is CASSQDVVGTLADYGYTF. CDR3 DNA: TGCGCCAGCAGCCAAGATGTGGTTGGGACCTTGGCGGACTATGGCTACACCTTC. The chain employs TRBV4-3 and TRBJ1-2; possibly TRBD1 for D (5 bases). This CDR3 is 18 amino acids long. Trimming pared 0 bases from V and 3 bases from J, leaving 20 bases between. CDR1 and CDR2 (germline): LGHNA, YSLEER.

This clonotype has at least ten counts. The genes are TRBV5-6 and TRBJ2-4; 8 bases line up with TRBD1. V lost 7 bases, J lost 0 bases, and 6 bases stayed unmatched. This CDR3 is 15 amino acids long. Germline V gene data show CDR1 as SGHDT and CDR2 as YYEEEE. CDR3 protein: CASRRGRLAKNIQYF. CDR3 in DNA: TGTGCCAGCCGCAGGGGGCGACTAGCCAAAAACATTCAGTACTTC.

J is TRBJ2-5 and V is TRBV11-2; D is undetermined. The V end lost 1 base, the J end lost 2 bases, and 8 bases lay between the germline ends. In germline, CDR1 is SGHAT, CDR2 FQNNGV. The CDR3 extends over 14 amino acids. The CDR3 DNA is TGTGCCAGCAGCTTAGGTCGACAACAAGAGACCCAGTACTTC. It specifies CASSLGRQQETQYF.

In its sample, this clonotype was seen a few times. The chain recombines TRBV12-3 or TRBV12-4 with TRBJ2-7; 7 bases map to TRBD2. The J segment lost 3 bases and the V segment lost 5 bases, leaving 4 bases of the junction unmatched. The CDR3 contains 13 residues. The CDR3: CASSGGLLYEQYF. The CDR3 region has the DNA TGTGCCAGCAGTGGGGGACTACTCTACGAGCAGTACTTC.

This clonotype is termed medium-sized. The V call is TRBV2, the J call TRBJ2-3; D unclear. The CDR3 runs 13 residues. Between the trimmed V and J ends, which lost 2 bases and 7 bases, there was a span of 10 bases. Germline V gene sequence: CDR1 SNHLY, CDR2 FYNNEI. The CDR3 DNA follows: TGTGCCAGCAGTGAATATTTATCGAATACGCAGTATTTT. Its translation: CASSEYLSNTQYF.

V usage is TRBV7-9 and J usage is TRBJ2-7; a weak D match, TRBD1 (6 bases). The V end lost 1 base, the J end lost 3 bases, and 10 bases lay between the germline ends. Germline-derived CDR1 and CDR2 are SEHNR and FQNEAQ (reference sequence). This CDR3 is 14 amino acids long. In nucleotides, the CDR3 is TGTGCCAGCAGCTTAGGAGGACAGCTCTACGAGCAGTACTTC. As protein: CASSLGGQLYEQYF.

At least ten counts were recorded for this clonotype. This chain uses TRBV5-5 with TRBJ1-5, with D possibly matching TRBD1 (6 bases). Per germline, CDR1 SGHKS and CDR2 YYEKEE (reference sequence). This CDR3 comprises 15 residues. Between the trimmed V and J ends, which lost 0 bases and 4 bases, there was a span of 11 bases. CDR3: CASSLAGARNQPQHF. CDR3 nucleotides: TGTGCCAGCAGCTTGGCAGGGGCGCGAAATCAGCCCCAGCATTTT. The variable domain in full, completed from reference TRBV5-5 and TRBJ1-5, reads DAGVTQSPTHLIKTRGQQVTLRCSPISGHKSVSWYQQVLGQGPQFIFQYYEKEERGRGNFPDRFSARQFPNYSSELNVNALLLGDSALYLCASSLAGARNQPQHFGDGTRLSIL.

This clonotype showed up just a few times. This chain connects TRBV15 to TRBJ1-6; 8 bases are a match to TRBD1. CDR3 length: 16 residues. Germline lookup yields CDR1 LNHNV and CDR2 YYDKDF (reference sequence). V lost 2 bases to trimming and J lost 10 bases; unmatched junction nucleotides: 10. The CDR3 protein is CATSRRIGQGGSPLHF. The CDR3 region has the DNA TGTGCCACCAGCAGACGAATTGGACAGGGAGGATCACCCCTCCACTTT.

This clonotype was found a few times. The chain recombines TRBV7-9 with TRBJ2-5; D gene uncertain. CDR3 length equals 12 residues. Germline CDR1 SEHNR, CDR2 FQNEAQ (reference sequence). The V end lost 4 bases, the J end lost 5 bases, and 8 bases lay between the germline ends. The CDR3 DNA reads as TGTGCCAGCAGCTACGTTCGGGAGACCCAGTACTTC. It codes for CASSYVRETQYF.

This clonotype appeared once. V gene TRBV11-2 combines with J gene TRBJ2-1; 10 bases match TRBD2. Per germline, CDR1 SGHAT and CDR2 FQNNGV. The CDR3 contains 14 residues. Unmatched junction bases numbered 0, after V lost 0 bases and J lost 7 bases. For the CDR3, the DNA is TGTGCCAGCAGCTTAGAGACTAGCGGGAATGAGCAGTTCTTC. Its translation: CASSLETSGNEQFF.

This clonotype occurred many times. The rearrangement uses TRBV10-3 and TRBJ2-7; 7 bases agree with TRBD1. Germline V CDR1 and CDR2: ENHRY, SYGVKD. This CDR3 is 14 amino acids long. V trimming: 0 bases; J trimming: 1 base; junction bases outside the gene matches: 0. CDR3 residues: CAISESGQSYEQYF. CDR3 DNA: TGTGCCATCAGTGAGTCGGGACAGTCCTACGAGCAGTACTTC.

This clonotype was counted at least ten times. The V and J genes are TRBV5-1 and TRBJ2-1, with D hard to call. V lost 0 bases and J lost 7, with 8 bases in between. In germline, CDR1 is SGHRS, CDR2 YFSETQ. The CDR3 spans 13 residues. CDR3 residues: CASSLGLRNEQFF. The CDR3 DNA sequence: TGCGCCAGCAGCTTGGGACTCAGGAATGAGCAGTTCTTC.

This clonotype was counted at least ten times. V gene TRBV4-2 combines with J gene TRBJ2-4, with 15 nucleotides matching TRBD2. The CDR3 is made up of 18 amino acids. V lost 0 bases and J lost 7; bases outside the gene matches: 7. Germline CDR1 reads LGHNA; CDR2 reads YNFKEQ. CDR3 bases: TGTGCCAGCAGCCAAGAACGGACTAGCGGGAGGGAATCGAACATTCAGTACTTC. Translating gives CASSQERTSGRESNIQYF.

This clonotype appeared many times. The rearrangement uses TRBV28 and TRBJ2-7; TRBD1 matches 11 bases. This CDR3 has 15 residues. The V and J ends lost 6 bases and 1 base, in that order; junction bases with no gene match: 5. Germline CDR1 reads MDHEN; CDR2 reads SYDVKM. The CDR3 region has the DNA TGTGCCAGCAGGTCCGGGACAGGGGGATCCTACGAGCAGTACTTC. Translation: CASRSGTGGSYEQYF. The variable domain in full, with the rest retrieved from reference TRBV28 and TRBJ2-7, is DVKVTQSSRYLVKRTGEKVFLECVQDMDHENMFWYRQDPGLGLRLIYFSYDVKMKEKGDIPEGYSVSREKKERFSLILESASTNQTSMYLCASRSGTGGSYEQYFGPGTRLTVT.

This clonotype was counted only a few times. CDR3 region: CASSEIRRPRDYEQYF. CDR3 in DNA: TGTGCCAGCAGTGAAATTCGCAGGCCACGGGACTACGAGCAGTACTTC. The chain uses TRBV2 and TRBJ2-7; maybe TRBD2 (5 bases). The CDR3 extends over 16 amino acids. Germline values: CDR1 SNHLY, CDR2 FYNNEI. The V gene lost 2 bases and the J gene lost 3 bases, with 17 bases spanning the gap.

This clonotype was counted between two and nine times. The chain joins TRBV4-3 to TRBJ1-5, with 7 positions matching TRBD1. The CDR3 runs to 14 residues. Germline trimming cut 3 bases from V and 5 bases from J; bases unmatched to any gene: 4. Germline loops: CDR1 LGHNA, CDR2 YSLEER. This CDR3 is CASSQWDRDQPQHF. CDR3 nucleotide sequence: TGCGCCAGCAGCCAGTGGGACAGAGATCAGCCCCAGCATTTT.

The chain joins TRBV6-2 or TRBV6-3 to TRBJ1-1; 8 bases line up with TRBD1. This CDR3 has 12 residues. Germline loops: CDR1 MNHEY, CDR2 SVGEGT. The V segment lost 8 bases and the J segment 6 bases; nucleotides outside the gene matches: 5. In nucleotides, the CDR3 is TGTGCCAGCGGACAGGGATGGTCTGAAGCTTTCTTT. This sequence encodes CASGQGWSEAFF.

This clonotype was seen ten or more times. This chain links TRBV11-2 with TRBJ2-1; TRBD1 might be the D (7 bases). CDR1 is SGHAT and CDR2 is FQNNGV in the germline V gene. With 5 bases removed from V and 3 bases from J, the gap between germline ends came to 14 bases. The CDR3 totals 15 residues. Here the CDR3 DNA reads TGTGCCAGCAGCCTTCAGGGGGAGGTCTACAATGAGCAGTTCTTC. The encoded protein is CASSLQGEVYNEQFF.

This clonotype was seen repeatedly, ten times or more. J is TRBJ1-5 and V is TRBV29-1; 7 nucleotides match TRBD1. V gave up 1 base and J gave up 6 bases; unmatched junction bases: 3. Germline V gene lookup returns CDR1 SQVTM and CDR2 ANQGSEA. This CDR3 is 13 amino acids long. CDR3 in amino acids: CSVEGQGTQPQHF. The CDR3 bases are TGCAGCGTTGAAGGACAGGGAACTCAGCCCCAGCATTTT.

A few counts support this clonotype. The chain links TRBV5-1 to TRBJ2-1; 8 bases fit TRBD2. Looked up from germline, CDR1 is SGHRS and CDR2 is YFSETQ. The CDR3 totals 16 residues. Trimming took 3 bases from V and 7 from J; bases not matched to a gene: 12. DNA of the CDR3: TGCGCCAGCAGCTCAATGCTAGCGGGTACTTCGAATGAGCAGTTCTTC. This sequence encodes CASSSMLAGTSNEQFF. Based on the CDR3 plus reference TRBV5-1 and TRBJ2-1, the full variable domain is KAGVTQTPRYLIKTRGQQVTLSCSPISGHRSVSWYQQTPGQGLQFLFEYFSETQRNKGNFPGRFSGRQFSNSRSEMNVSTLELGDSALYLCASSSMLAGTSNEQFFGPGTRLTVL.